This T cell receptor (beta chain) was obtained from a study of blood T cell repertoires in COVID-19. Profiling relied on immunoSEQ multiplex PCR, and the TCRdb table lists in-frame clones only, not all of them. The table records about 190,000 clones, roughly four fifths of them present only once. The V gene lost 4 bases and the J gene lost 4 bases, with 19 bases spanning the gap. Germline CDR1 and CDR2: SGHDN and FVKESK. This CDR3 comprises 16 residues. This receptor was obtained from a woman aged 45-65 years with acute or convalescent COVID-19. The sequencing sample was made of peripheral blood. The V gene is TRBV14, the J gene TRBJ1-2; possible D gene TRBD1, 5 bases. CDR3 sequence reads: CASSPVGGQGGYGYTF. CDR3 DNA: TGTGCCAGCAGCCCAGTCGGGGGTCAGGGCGGCTATGGCTACACCTTC.